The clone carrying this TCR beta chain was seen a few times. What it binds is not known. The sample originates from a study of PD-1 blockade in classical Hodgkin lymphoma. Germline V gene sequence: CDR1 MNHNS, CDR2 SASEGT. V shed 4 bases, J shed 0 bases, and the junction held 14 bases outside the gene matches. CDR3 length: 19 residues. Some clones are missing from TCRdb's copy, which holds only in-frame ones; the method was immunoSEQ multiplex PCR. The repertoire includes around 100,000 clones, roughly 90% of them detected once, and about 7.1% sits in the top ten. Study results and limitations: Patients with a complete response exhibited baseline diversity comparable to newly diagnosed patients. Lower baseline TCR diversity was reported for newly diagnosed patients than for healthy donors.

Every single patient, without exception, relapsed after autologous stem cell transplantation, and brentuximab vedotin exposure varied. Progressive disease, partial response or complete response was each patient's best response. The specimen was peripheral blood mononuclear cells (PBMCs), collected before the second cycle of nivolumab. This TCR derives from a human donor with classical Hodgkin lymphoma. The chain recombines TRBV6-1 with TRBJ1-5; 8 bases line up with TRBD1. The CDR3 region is CASSVQGGQMGFSNQPQHF. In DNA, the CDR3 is TGTGCCAGCAGTGTACAGGGGGGGCAGATGGGTTTTAGCAATCAGCCCCAGCATTTT.